This record looks at one TCR beta chain sequence and its context. These data come from a study of blood T cells in healthy people across ages. The CDR3 contains 16 residues. V lost 6 bases to trimming and J lost 3 bases; unmatched junction nucleotides: 10. Germline V lookup: CDR1 SGHTA, CDR2 FQGNSA. Using a J-beta primer mix together with a sample-barcoded 5' primer, a second PCR was run for roughly 7 to 12 cycles. Every cDNA molecule bore a tag from a template-switch adaptor containing 12 random nucleotides. TCRdb analysed the 5' RACE reads with MiXCR anew, one entry per CDR3 protein. The repertoire includes about 680,000 distinct CDR3 sequences, approximately 49% of them detected once, and roughly a third sits in the top ten.

The rearrangement joins TRBV7-2 to TRBJ1-4, with TRBD1 matching 7 bases. The sequence derives from a woman aged 60-70 years in good health. Sequencing used blood. In nucleotides, the CDR3 is TGTGCCAGCAGTACAAACAGGGGAATGGCTAATGAAAAACTGTTTTTT. Translated, it gives CASSTNRGMANEKLFF.